These T cell receptor beta chains were read from a single sample in a study of cytomegalovirus exposure and HLA in healthy donors. Assay: immunoSEQ multiplex PCR; the TCRdb copy retains only in-frame clones and omits some. The table has about 140,000 clones, roughly four fifths seen once. Sequencing input: PBMCs. All receptors come from a man aged 40-50 years in good health and CMV-seropositive. The CDR3 runs from the conserved cysteine through the conserved F or W. D genes are given only for firm matches. Clone size appears in some rows only: once, few, many, or a class for an expanded clone.

D,V,size,length,J,DNA,CDR3
TRBD2,TRBV5-4,NA,19,TRBJ2-3,TGTGCCAGCAGCTTGGGTACCGGGACTAGCGGGCCCAGCACAGATACGCAGTATTTT,CASSLGTGTSGPSTDTQYF
TRBD2,TRBV6-5,NA,15,TRBJ2-2,TGTGCCAGCAGTTACTTCCAGGGACTATCCGGGGAGCTGTTTTTT,CASSYFQGLSGELFF
TRBD2,TRBV18,NA,18,TRBJ2-1,TGTGCCAGCTCACCACGACGGCCAGCGGGGAGCTCCTACAATGAGCAGTTCTTC,CASSPRRPAGSSYNEQFF
NA,TRBV2,few,12,TRBJ1-1,TGTGCCAGCAGTGAAGGGGCCACTGAAGCTTTCTTT,CASSEGATEAFF
NA,TRBV9,NA,16,TRBJ2-1,TGTGCCAGCACCGGAGTAGGTAGCCCCACCTACAATGAGCAGTTCTTC,CASTGVGSPTYNEQFF
NA,TRBV21-1,NA,14,TRBJ1-6,TGTGCCAGCAGCAAGACACCTTATAATTCACCCCTCCACTTT,CASSKTPYNSPLHF
NA,TRBV6-6,once,14,TRBJ1-1,TGTGCCAGCAGTTTCACAGGGAGAATCGCTGAAGCTTTCTTT,CASSFTGRIAEAFF
TRBD2,TRBV11-1,NA,15,TRBJ2-1,TGTGCCAGCAGCTTCTCGGGAGGGCCGGGGAATGAGCAGTTCTTC,CASSFSGGPGNEQFF
TRBD1,TRBV7-6,once,14,TRBJ2-5,TGTGCCAGCAGTCCGGACAGGGCCCAAGAGACCCAGTACTTC,CASSPDRAQETQYF
TRBD2,TRBV7-3,NA,15,TRBJ2-1,TGTGCCAGCAGCCAGGGACTAGCGGGTTTCAATGAGCAGTTCTTC,CASSQGLAGFNEQFF
TRBD2,TRBV7-3,once,17,TRBJ2-2,TGTGCCAGCAGCTTTGGGAATAGCGGGGGTAACACCGGGGAGCTGTTTTTT,CASSFGNSGGNTGELFF
TRBD1,TRBV19,NA,16,TRBJ1-4,TGTGCCAGTATGGGCAAACCGGGACAGGGAGGAGAAAAACTGTTTTTT,CASMGKPGQGGEKLFF
NA,TRBV9,NA,16,TRBJ2-3,TGTGCCAGCAGCGTTGGGGGCGCGTCACCCACAGATACGCAGTATTTT,CASSVGGASPTDTQYF
TRBD2,TRBV30,NA,13,TRBJ2-2,TGTGCCGGTAGCGGGGGAGCCCCCTCGTCGCTGTTTTTT,CAGSGGAPSSLFF
NA,TRBV6-5,NA,12,TRBJ1-4,TGTGCCAGCAGTTCCCAGTCAGAAAAACTGTTTTTT,CASSSQSEKLFF
NA,TRBV19,NA,13,TRBJ1-1,TGTGCCAGTAGCCACAGGGCTAACACTGAAGCTTTCTTT,CASSHRANTEAFF
TRBD1,TRBV18,NA,15,TRBJ2-5,TGTGCCAGCTCACCGCCGGGACAGGGACAAGAGACCCAGTACTTC,CASSPPGQGQETQYF
TRBD2,TRBV7-3,NA,16,TRBJ2-3,TGTGCCAGCAGCCGTAGCGGGGGCGCCAGCACAGATACGCAGTATTTT,CASSRSGGASTDTQYF
NA,TRBV6-1,once,12,TRBJ1-5,TGTGCCAGCAGTGGTAATCGTCAGCCCCAGCATTTT,CASSGNRQPQHF
TRBD1,TRBV19,NA,17,TRBJ1-2,TGTGCCAGTAGGGGAGTGGGCCCGGGACAGGCTAACTATGGCTACACCTTC,CASRGVGPGQANYGYTF
TRBD2,TRBV9,NA,15,TRBJ2-2,TGTGCCAGCAGCCCCCGGGGGGGCGTCACCGGGGAGCTGTTTTTT,CASSPRGGVTGELFF
NA,TRBV6-5,NA,15,TRBJ1-5,TGTGCCAGCAGTTACTCGCTGGGCAGCAATCAGCCCCAGCATTTT,CASSYSLGSNQPQHF
NA,TRBV7-9,NA,10,TRBJ1-1,TGTGCCGGAGGGGATTCTGAAGCTTTCTTT,CAGGDSEAFF
NA,TRBV7-9,NA,16,TRBJ2-6,TGTTCCAGCAGCTGGCGACAGAACTCTGGGGCCAACGTCCTGACTTTC,CSSSWRQNSGANVLTF
NA,TRBV4-3,NA,13,TRBJ1-1,TGCGCCAGCAGCCAAGAGGGGAAGGGGCCGGCTTTCTTT,CASSQEGKGPAFF
NA,TRBV25-1,once,14,TRBJ2-5,TGTGCCAGCAACTACGGACAGAGGGGCGAGACCCAGTACTTC,CASNYGQRGETQYF
NA,TRBV27,once,15,TRBJ2-5,TGTGCCAGCAGATCTCGACAGGACCTCCAAGAGACCCAGTACTTC,CASRSRQDLQETQYF
TRBD1,TRBV12-5,NA,15,TRBJ2-2,TGTGCTAGTGGACCGGGACAGGTGGACACCGGGGAGCTGTTTTTT,CASGPGQVDTGELFF
NA,TRBV11-3,NA,13,TRBJ2-7,TGTGCCAGCAGTACAAACCTGGGCGACGAGCAGTACTTC,CASSTNLGDEQYF
TRBD2,TRBV28,NA,15,TRBJ2-5,TGTACCACCAGGGGGGCGGGAGGGCCTCCAGAGACCCAGTACTTC,CTTRGAGGPPETQYF
NA,TRBV18,few,17,TRBJ2-3,TGTGCCAGCTCACCCTTGGTTGCGGGGGCCCGCACAGATACGCAGTATTTT,CASSPLVAGARTDTQYF
TRBD2,TRBV5-1,once,17,TRBJ2-3,TGCGCCAGCAGCTCCGGGACTAGCGGGATGGTTACAGATACGCAGTATTTT,CASSSGTSGMVTDTQYF
TRBD1,TRBV4-3,NA,14,TRBJ2-7,TGCGCCAGCAGCCGAGGGGGCCTTCTCGGCGAGCAGTACTTC,CASSRGGLLGEQYF
TRBD2,TRBV4-1,NA,15,TRBJ2-7,TGCGCCAGCAGCCGACTACGGGACTATGACTACGAGCAGTACTTC,CASSRLRDYDYEQYF
TRBD1,TRBV28,NA,17,TRBJ1-1,TGTGCCAGCAGTTTAGGGACAGGGAAGTCCGGGAACACTGAAGCTTTCTTT,CASSLGTGKSGNTEAFF
TRBD1,TRBV2,few,15,TRBJ1-2,TGTGCCAGCAGCCGACAGGGGTCCGGGGGCTATGGCTACACCTTC,CASSRQGSGGYGYTF
TRBD2,TRBV7-9,NA,14,TRBJ2-1,TGTGCCAGCAGCGCCGGACTAGCGGGAGGGGATGAGTTCTTC,CASSAGLAGGDEFF
NA,TRBV5-1,NA,14,TRBJ2-1,TGCGCCAGCAGCTTCTTCGACCTAGCCCATGAGCAGTTCTTC,CASSFFDLAHEQFF
NA,TRBV29-1,NA,12,TRBJ1-2,TGCAGCGTCGCCGTGACTCGCTATGGCTACACCTTC,CSVAVTRYGYTF
NA,TRBV5-4,NA,14,TRBJ2-7,TGTGCCAGCAGCTTGGTACGGGAGTCCTACGAGCAGTACTTC,CASSLVRESYEQYF
NA,TRBV19,NA,15,TRBJ2-7,TGTGCCAGTAGTCTCTATGCGGGCATCTCCTACGAGCAGTACTTC,CASSLYAGISYEQYF
NA,TRBV6-5,NA,12,TRBJ2-7,TGTGCCAGCAGCCGTAGCCACTACGAGCAGTACTTC,CASSRSHYEQYF